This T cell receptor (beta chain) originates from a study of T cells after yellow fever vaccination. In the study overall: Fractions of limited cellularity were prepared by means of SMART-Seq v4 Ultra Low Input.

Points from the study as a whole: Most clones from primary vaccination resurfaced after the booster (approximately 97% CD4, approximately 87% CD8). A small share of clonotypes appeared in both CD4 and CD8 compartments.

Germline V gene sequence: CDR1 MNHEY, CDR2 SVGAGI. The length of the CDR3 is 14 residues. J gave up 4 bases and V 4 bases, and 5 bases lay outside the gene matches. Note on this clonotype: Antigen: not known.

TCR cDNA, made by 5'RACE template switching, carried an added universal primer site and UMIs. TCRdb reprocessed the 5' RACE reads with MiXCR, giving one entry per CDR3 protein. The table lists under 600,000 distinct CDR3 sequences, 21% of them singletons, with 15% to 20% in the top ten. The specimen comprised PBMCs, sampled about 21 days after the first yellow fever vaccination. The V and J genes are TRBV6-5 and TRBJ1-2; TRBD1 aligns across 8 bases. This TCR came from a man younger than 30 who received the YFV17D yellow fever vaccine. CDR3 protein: CASSLNRGIYGYTF. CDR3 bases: TGTGCCAGCAGTTTGAACAGGGGGATCTATGGCTACACCTTC.